These T cell receptor beta chains were read from a single sample in a study of blood T cell repertoires in COVID-19. Only in-frame clones appear in the TCRdb table, and some are missing; sequencing was by immunoSEQ multiplex PCR. This sample has around 29,000 clones, with over 75% found just once. The sequencing sample was made of peripheral blood. These TCRs come from a man aged 55 to 70 with acute or convalescent COVID-19. The CDR3 runs from the conserved cysteine through the conserved F or W. The order of the fields is J gene, V gene, D gene, clone size, CDR3 DNA, CDR3 protein. D genes are given only for firm matches. Rows give clone size only sometimes, using once, few, many, or a class for an expanded clone.

TRBJ2-1	TRBV9	TRBD2	-	TGTGCCAGCAGCGTCTCTAGCGGGAGGGCCGTTGAAGATGAGCAGTTCTTC	CASSVSSGRAVEDEQFF
TRBJ2-7	TRBV7-8	-	-	TGTGCCAGCAGCTTAGCGGGCCTTTCGGACTACGAGCAGTACTTC	CASSLAGLSDYEQYF
TRBJ2-3	TRBV29-1	-	-	TGCAGCGTTGAAGCCCGGACAAGGGAAGGGAGCACAGATACGCAGTATTTT	CSVEARTREGSTDTQYF
TRBJ1-3	TRBV9	-	few	TGTGCCAGCAGCGCCAACCCCGCGACAGGAGACTCTGGAAACACCATATATTTT	CASSANPATGDSGNTIYF
TRBJ1-6	TRBV6-6	TRBD1	-	TGTGCCAGCATTCAGTCGGGACAGGGATTTAATTCACCCCTCCACTTT	CASIQSGQGFNSPLHF
TRBJ1-1	TRBV10-3	-	-	TGTGCCATCATGACTGGAGAGAACACTGAAGCTTTCTTT	CAIMTGENTEAFF
TRBJ2-7	TRBV5-1	TRBD1	-	TGCGCCAGCAGCACTGGGACAGGGGGCTCCTACGAGCAGTACTTC	CASSTGTGGSYEQYF
TRBJ2-1	TRBV5-8	TRBD1	-	TGTGCCAGCAGCGATCGGACAGGGAATGAGCAGTTCTTC	CASSDRTGNEQFF
TRBJ2-2	TRBV12-3/TRBV12-4	-	-	TGTGCCAGCAGTTCGTTAGCGGAGCTGTTTTTT	CASSSLAELFF
TRBJ1-6	TRBV4-2	TRBD1	-	TGTGCCAGCAGCCAAACCGGACAGGGGGCCTCACCCCTCCACTTT	CASSQTGQGASPLHF
TRBJ2-2	TRBV7-9	-	-	TGTGCCAGCAGCTTAGCGTTAGACACCGGGGAGCTGTTTTTT	CASSLALDTGELFF
TRBJ1-5	TRBV19	-	-	TGTGCCAGTATCGACAGAACTTCTAGCAATCAGCCCCAGCATTTT	CASIDRTSSNQPQHF
TRBJ1-1	TRBV5-1	TRBD1	-	TGCGCCAGCAGCCACGGGGACAGGGCAAACACTGAAGCTTTCTTT	CASSHGDRANTEAFF
TRBJ1-2	TRBV19	TRBD1	-	TGTGCCAGTAGGGGTGAAGGGGGCGCCGATGGCTACACCTTC	CASRGEGGADGYTF
TRBJ1-3	TRBV10-1	-	once	TGCGCCAGCAGTTTGGGGCCCCGGCCCGGAAACACCATATATTTT	CASSLGPRPGNTIYF
TRBJ1-5	TRBV24-1	-	-	TGTGCCACCAGTGGCCCGACTGATAATCAGCCCCAGCATTTT	CATSGPTDNQPQHF
TRBJ1-1	TRBV6-6	TRBD1	-	TGTGCCAGCACCGGGACAGGGAGGACTGAAGCTTTCTTT	CASTGTGRTEAFF
TRBJ2-3	TRBV6-1	-	few	TGTGCCAGCAGTGAAGCGCCTGGGTGGGGACTCATCCCAATCACAGATACGCAGTATTTT	CASSEAPGWGLIPITDTQYF
TRBJ2-1	TRBV14	TRBD2	-	TGTGCCAGCAGCCAATCCAACCCGGGACTAGCGGGAGGAAGGTGGCACAATGAGCAGTTCTTC	CASSQSNPGLAGGRWHNEQFF
TRBJ2-5	TRBV7-9	TRBD2	large	TGTGCCAGCAGCCCCGGGACTAGCGTACAAGAGACCCAGTACTTC	CASSPGTSVQETQYF
TRBJ2-3	TRBV2	-	-	TGTGCCACCCCGGGTGGGGCGACCGAAGGCACAGATACGCAGTATTTT	CATPGGATEGTDTQYF
TRBJ2-3	TRBV19	TRBD2	-	TGTGCCAGTAGTCTAGGGACTAGCGTGGCAGATACGCAGTATTTT	CASSLGTSVADTQYF
TRBJ1-1	TRBV4-1	-	-	TGCGCCAGCAGCCAAGTGTTCTCTATGAACACTGAAGCTTTCTTT	CASSQVFSMNTEAFF
TRBJ1-5	TRBV19	-	-	TGTGCCAGTAGTACCCGGTGGGAGAGCAATCAGCCCCAGCATTTT	CASSTRWESNQPQHF
TRBJ1-6	TRBV5-1	TRBD1	-	TGCGCCAGCAGGGGACAGGGCGGTAATTCACCCCTCCACTTT	CASRGQGGNSPLHF
TRBJ1-1	TRBV28	-	few	TGTGCCAGCATCCCTCCGGGACAATGGAACACTGAAGCTTTCTTT	CASIPPGQWNTEAFF
TRBJ2-5	TRBV25-1	TRBD2	-	TGTGCCAGCAGTGAGGCTAGCGGGAGGATAGAGACCCAGTACTTC	CASSEASGRIETQYF
TRBJ2-7	TRBV7-8	-	once	TGTGCCAGCAGCCCCAGTAGGGGGGGGACCTACGAGCAGTACTTC	CASSPSRGGTYEQYF
TRBJ2-7	TRBV27	TRBD1	-	TGTGCCAGCAGAACACGACAGGGGTTACGCGAGCAGTACTTC	CASRTRQGLREQYF
TRBJ2-4	TRBV2	-	-	TGTGCCAGCAGTGAAAAAGGAGGGAGTTACTTC	CASSEKGGSYF
TRBJ2-1	TRBV29-1	TRBD2	-	TGCAGCGTTGTTAGAGCGGGAGGGTTCAATGAGCAGTTCTTC	CSVVRAGGFNEQFF
TRBJ2-1	TRBV20-1	TRBD1	-	TGCATCGGACAGGGGGACAATGAGCAGTTCTTC	CIGQGDNEQFF
TRBJ2-3	TRBV5-6	-	-	TGTGCCAGCAGCTTGAGAAGCGGCTCTAGCACAGATACGCAGTATTTT	CASSLRSGSSTDTQYF
TRBJ1-2	TRBV19	-	once	TGTGCCAGTAGTATGCGGCAGCATGGCTACACCTTC	CASSMRQHGYTF
TRBJ1-2	TRBV7-2	-	once	TGTGCCAGCTCCAGGGGTCCTAACTATGGCTACACCTTC	CASSRGPNYGYTF
TRBJ1-4	TRBV5-1	-	-	TGCGCCAGCAGCCCACAGGTTTCTAATGAAAAACTGTTTTTT	CASSPQVSNEKLFF
TRBJ2-7	TRBV6-5	-	few	TGTGCCAGCAGGAGGAACTACGAGCAGTACTTC	CASRRNYEQYF
TRBJ2-7	TRBV7-2	TRBD2	-	TGTGCCAGCAGCGGACTAGCGGGAGCGACTCCCTACGAGCAGTACTTC	CASSGLAGATPYEQYF
TRBJ1-6	TRBV28	-	medium-sized	TGTGCCAGCAGTTTAGACGGGGGGATCTCCTATAATTCACCCCTCCACTTT	CASSLDGGISYNSPLHF
TRBJ2-1	TRBV7-9	TRBD1	-	TGTGCCAGCAGCCCCGGGACAGGGGGCTGGGATGAGCAGTTCTTC	CASSPGTGGWDEQFF
TRBJ1-1	TRBV29-1	-	-	TGCAGCGGGGGGGCAACCAACACTGAAGCTTTCTTT	CSGGATNTEAFF
TRBJ2-5	TRBV20-1	-	-	TGCAGTGCTAGGCGAGAGACCCAGTACTTC	CSARRETQYF
TRBJ2-5	TRBV28	TRBD1	-	TGTGCCAGCAGTGTCGGGACAGGGGGCTGGGAGACCCAGTACTTC	CASSVGTGGWETQYF
TRBJ1-1	TRBV28	-	-	TGTGCCAGCAGGGTCAGGACAGCGTTGACCGAAGCTTTCTTT	CASRVRTALTEAFF
TRBJ2-2	TRBV28	TRBD2	-	TGTGCCAGCAGCCTCTTGGCGGGAGTCACCGGGGAGCTGTTTTTT	CASSLLAGVTGELFF
TRBJ1-1	TRBV10-2	TRBD1	few	TGCGCCAGCGCCGCCCTGACAGGGGCTGAAGCTTTCTTT	CASAALTGAEAFF